This TCR beta chain was documented in a study of blood T cells in healthy people across ages (dated by TCRdb to between 2014 and 2017). Concerning the study at large: In model experiments, template switching captured about one uniquely barcoded TCR beta cDNA molecule for every two T cells. Using deep sequencing normalized with unique cDNA molecular identifiers, the study measured how TCR beta repertoire diversity changes with age. The donors were divided into four age groups: young (average roughly 17 years), middle-aged (almost 40), aged (under 70) and long-lived (82). To avoid experimental bias, donors of different ages were spread randomly across the sequencing lanes. The study analyzed two additional independent replicas of 1 million unique cDNA reads from the same blood draw for two donors, one aged 18 to 30 and one aged 80 or older. Findings and caveats that apply to the study as a whole: Estimates of total diversity based on one million sequenced T cells were considered lower bounds and underestimates. Compared with the aged group, the long-lived group had more naive CD4+ T cells, fewer expanded clones and increased TCR diversity, suggesting age selection. Because profiling used bulk unsorted PBMCs, naive and antigen-experienced compartments could not be compared conclusively. The percentage of naive T cells measured by flow cytometry correlated strongly with observed TCR beta diversity. As age increased, observed TCR beta diversity per million T cells dropped in a roughly linear way, and a significant reduction was already evident by age 40. Because donor CMV infection status was unknown, age-related changes in expanded clonotypes were potentially confounded.

Library preparation employed 5' RACE. The instrument was an Illumina HiSeq 2500. A second PCR of roughly 7 to 11 cycles was performed with a sample-barcoded 5' primer and a J-beta primer mix. A unique molecular identifier was introduced onto each TCR beta cDNA molecule by a template-switch 5' adaptor carrying 12 random nucleotides. Each sample yielded at least 2.5 million CDR3-containing paired-end reads. First-strand cDNA synthesis was performed from all RNA using the Mint cDNA synthesis kit, with priming by a TRBC-specific oligonucleotide. After uracil-DNA glycosylase treatment, a first 18-cycle PCR used universal primers M1SS and BC2_uni_R on all cDNA. For the original study's pipeline: For normalization, 1 million high-quality reads, each with a distinct molecular identifier, were randomly selected from each sample. Instead of being binned into consensus sequences, reads with shared molecular identifiers were discarded. MiTCR, set to a Q25 quality threshold and the strictest error-elimination algorithm, was used for CDR3 identification, clonotype clustering and error correction. Lower-bound total TCR beta diversity was estimated with a nonparametric unseen species model using Euler transformation. TCRdb reprocessing: public reads trimmed at Q25 with fastp, clones called with MiXCR, in-frame beta chains kept. One record per CDR3 amino acid sequence lists the most common genes and DNA. TCRdb's processing, not the study's, gives the V and J calls here. The table for this sample lists more than 800,000 distinct CDR3 sequences; 25% to 30% of them were counted only once. The leading ten clones occupy roughly 17% of the sample.

Systemically healthy Caucasian individuals from Russia, approximately 39 in total and aged roughly 6 to 100 years, were included as donors. Each donor gave about 9.8 milliliters of peripheral blood, drawn into EDTA-treated Vacutainer tubes. Ficoll-Paque density-gradient centrifugation was used to isolate PBMCs, with at least 6.5 million per sample. Total RNA, at least 5 micrograms per sample, was extracted from PBMCs with Trizol reagent. The percentages of naive CD45RAhigh/CD27high T cells were determined by flow cytometry on a PBMC aliquot from every donor. Of note for this clonotype: It has no known antigen specificity. Nothing much larger sits one base from this clone, and base qualities are not available.

The receptor was derived from a woman older than 75 in good health. The sample consisted of blood.

CDR3 reads: CASSQDGWDRGNEQFF. The bases are TGTGCCAGCAGCCAAGATGGGTGGGACAGGGGGAATGAGCAGTTCTTC. The V and J genes are TRBV3-1 and TRBJ2-1; TRBD1 agrees with 11 junctional bases. CDR1 LGHDT and CDR2 YNNKEL are derived from the germline V gene (reference sequence). From cysteine to phenylalanine, the CDR3 is 16 amino acids long. Here the CDR3 DNA is all that survives: 48 bases in frame from base 1. From V the trimming removes 0 bases and from J it removes 7 bases, while the gene matches leave 5 bases of the junction unaccounted for.